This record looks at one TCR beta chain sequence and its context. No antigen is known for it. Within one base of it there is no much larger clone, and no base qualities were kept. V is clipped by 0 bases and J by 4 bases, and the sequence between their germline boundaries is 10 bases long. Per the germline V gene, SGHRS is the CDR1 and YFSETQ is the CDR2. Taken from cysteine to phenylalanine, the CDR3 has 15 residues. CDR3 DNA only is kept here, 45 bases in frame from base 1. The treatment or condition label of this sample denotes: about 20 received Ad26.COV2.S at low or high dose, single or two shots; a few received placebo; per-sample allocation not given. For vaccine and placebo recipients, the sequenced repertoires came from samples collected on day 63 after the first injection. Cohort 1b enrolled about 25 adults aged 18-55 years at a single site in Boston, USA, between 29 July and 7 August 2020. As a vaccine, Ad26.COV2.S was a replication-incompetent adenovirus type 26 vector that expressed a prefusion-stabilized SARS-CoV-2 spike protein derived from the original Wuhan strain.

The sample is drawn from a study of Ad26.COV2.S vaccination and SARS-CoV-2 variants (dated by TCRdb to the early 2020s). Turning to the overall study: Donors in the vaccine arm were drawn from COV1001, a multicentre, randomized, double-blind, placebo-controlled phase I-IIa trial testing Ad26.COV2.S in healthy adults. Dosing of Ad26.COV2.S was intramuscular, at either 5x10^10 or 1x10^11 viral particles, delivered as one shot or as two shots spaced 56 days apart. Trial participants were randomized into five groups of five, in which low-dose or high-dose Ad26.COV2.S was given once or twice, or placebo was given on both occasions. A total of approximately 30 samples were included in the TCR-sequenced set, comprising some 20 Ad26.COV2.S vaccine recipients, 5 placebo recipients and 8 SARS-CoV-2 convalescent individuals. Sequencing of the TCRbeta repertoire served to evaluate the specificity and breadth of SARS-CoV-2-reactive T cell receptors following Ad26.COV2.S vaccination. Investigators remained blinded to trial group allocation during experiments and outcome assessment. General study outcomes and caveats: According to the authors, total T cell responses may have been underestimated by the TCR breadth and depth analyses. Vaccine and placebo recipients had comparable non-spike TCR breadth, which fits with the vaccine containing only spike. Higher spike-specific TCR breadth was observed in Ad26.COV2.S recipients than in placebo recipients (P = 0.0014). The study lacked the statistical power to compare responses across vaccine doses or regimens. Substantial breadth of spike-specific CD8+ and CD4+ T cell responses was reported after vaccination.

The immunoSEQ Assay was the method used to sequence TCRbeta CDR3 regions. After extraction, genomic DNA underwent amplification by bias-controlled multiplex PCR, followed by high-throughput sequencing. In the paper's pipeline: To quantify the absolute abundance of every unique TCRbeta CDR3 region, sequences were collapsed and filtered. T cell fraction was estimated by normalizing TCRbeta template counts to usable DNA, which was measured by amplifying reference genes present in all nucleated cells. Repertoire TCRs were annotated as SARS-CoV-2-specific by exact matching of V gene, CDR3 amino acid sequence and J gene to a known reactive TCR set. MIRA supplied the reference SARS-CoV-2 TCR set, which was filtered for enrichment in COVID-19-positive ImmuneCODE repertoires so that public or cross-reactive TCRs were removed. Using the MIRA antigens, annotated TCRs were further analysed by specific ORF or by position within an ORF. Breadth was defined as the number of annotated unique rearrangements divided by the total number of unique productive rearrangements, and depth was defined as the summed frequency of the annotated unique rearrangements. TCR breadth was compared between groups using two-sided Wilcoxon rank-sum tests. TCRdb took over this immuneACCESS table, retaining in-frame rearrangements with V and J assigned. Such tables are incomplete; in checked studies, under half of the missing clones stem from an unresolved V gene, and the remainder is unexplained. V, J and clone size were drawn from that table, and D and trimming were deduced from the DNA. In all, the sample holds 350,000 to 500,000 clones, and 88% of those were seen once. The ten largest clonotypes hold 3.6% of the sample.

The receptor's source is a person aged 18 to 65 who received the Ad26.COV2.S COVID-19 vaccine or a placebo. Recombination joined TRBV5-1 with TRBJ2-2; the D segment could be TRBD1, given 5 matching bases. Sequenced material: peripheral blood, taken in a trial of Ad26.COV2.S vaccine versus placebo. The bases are TGCGCCAGCAGCTTGGAGGCAGGGATCACCGGGGAGCTGTTTTTT. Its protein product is CASSLEAGITGELFF.